This T cell receptor beta chain was obtained from a study of early T cells in non-severe SARS-CoV-2 infection. This clonotype was detected many times. V was shortened by 6 bases and J by 3 bases, with 18 bases between the two germline ends. The CDR3 is 14 residues long. Germline lookup yields CDR1 DFQATT and CDR2 SNEGSKA (reference sequence). Via MiXCR, TCRdb re-called the 5' RACE reads, giving one row per CDR3 protein. The data hold 80,000 or so distinct CDR3 sequences, with approximately 10% observed a single time. This specimen consisted of whole blood, obtained at baseline. This clonotype was sampled from an adult who was a healthcare worker with PCR-confirmed SARS-CoV-2 infection or an uninfected control (not recorded which). V usage is TRBV20-1 and J usage is TRBJ2-7; D tentatively fits TRBD1 or TRBD2 (5 bases each). CDR3 DNA: TGCAGTGCCAGGCGTGGGACGGTCGGCTACGAGCAGTACTTC. It is translated as CSARRGTVGYEQYF.